The clone carrying this TCR beta chain was found a few times. Antigen unknown. The data are from a study of T cell responses to AZD1222 COVID-19 vaccine. Here immunoSEQ multiplex PCR was the method, and the copy in TCRdb shows in-frame clones only, minus some. The sample yields some 150,000 clones, around 91% seen once. Germline CDR1 and CDR2: WNHNN and SYGVQD (reference sequence). This CDR3 is built from 15 residues. V lost 5 bases to trimming and J lost 5 bases, with 15 bases between them. Study-level results: Only five to seven AZD1222 recipients were seropositive at baseline.

V is TRBV10-1 and J is TRBJ2-2; tentatively, D is TRBD1 (6 bases). The TCR originated in an adult in good health. The sequencing used peripheral blood, collected on day 0 of AZD1222 vaccination. CDR3 sequence (DNA): TGCGCCAGCAGTAAGGGGGAATCGGGGACCGGGGAGCTGTTTTTT. Protein sequence: CASSKGESGTGELFF.